This TCR beta chain is drawn from a study of regulatory T cells in long-lasting Graves disease. General study findings and limits: Patients with persistent Graves' had lower TCR diversity than newly diagnosed patients. Fewer public clonotypes were shared by new patients (966) than by persistent patients (about 3,000).

The V end lost 0 bases, the J end lost 6 bases, and 12 bases lay between the germline ends. Germline lookup yields CDR1 MDHEN and CDR2 SYDVKM. This CDR3 is 15 amino acids long. As for this clonotype: The antigen remains undetermined.

HTBI primers from iRepertoire and Arm-PCR of CDR3 regions yielded the TCR beta libraries. MiXCR was run by TCRdb on the multiplex PCR reads, yielding one entry per CDR3 protein. The sample contains about 430,000 distinct CDR3 sequences, 15% of which appear only once. Described time point: newly diagnosed GD, antithyroid drugs for less than 3 months. Construction of the TCR library relied on RNA isolated from PBMCs. Another study also made use of these data, one on T cells in Graves' hyperthyroidism and ophthalmopathy. From that study: An initial round of RT-PCR targeting the TCR CDR3 relied on the HTBI primer set. Ophthalmopathy prediction by the model preceded onset by a median approximately 5.9 months.

The rearrangement links TRBV28 to TRBJ2-1, with D tentatively TRBD2 (5 bases). The material was peripheral blood mononuclear cells (PBMCs), obtained at new diagnosis, from a patient treated with antithyroid drugs. The TCR was taken from a woman aged 40 to 50 with Graves disease. This CDR3 is CASSLWTGEFNEQFF. The CDR3 bases are TGTGCCAGCAGTTTATGGACCGGGGAATTCAATGAGCAGTTCTTC.